The 21 T cell receptor beta chains below were found in one sample sequenced in a study of cytomegalovirus exposure and HLA in healthy donors. Both 60 Vbeta primers and 13 Jbeta primers went into the PCR. Sequenced by immunoSEQ multiplex PCR; TCRdb stores in-frame clones only, minus some. The table has about 76,000 clones, more than 60% seen once; the top ten hold 12%. The source material was PBMCs. The receptors originated from a male donor in good health and CMV-seropositive.

The rearrangement uses TRBV15 and TRBJ2-7, with a possible D match to TRBD1 (5 bases). The CDR3 extends over 13 amino acids. Trimming left V 1 base short and J 4 bases short, with 8 bases between. Germline loops: CDR1 LNHNV, CDR2 YYDKDF (reference sequence). CDR3 amino acids: CATSRVAGYEQYF. The CDR3 DNA is TGTGCCACCAGCAGAGTCGCAGGGTACGAGCAGTACTTC. Based on the CDR3 plus reference TRBV15 and TRBJ2-7, the full variable domain is DAMVIQNPRYQVTQFGKPVTLSCSQTLNHNVMYWYQQKSSQAPKLLFHYYDKDFNNEADTPDNFQSRRPNTSFCFLDIRSPGLGDTAMYLCATSRVAGYEQYFGPGTRLTVT.

The chain combines TRBV27 with TRBJ2-7; 9 nucleotides agree with TRBD1. Germline loops: CDR1 MNHEY, CDR2 SMNVEV (reference sequence). The length of the CDR3 is 15 residues. The V segment lost 6 bases and the J segment 0 bases; nucleotides outside the gene matches: 6. In DNA form, the CDR3 reads TGTGCCAGCAGCCTGACAGGGGGTCTCTCCTACGAGCAGTACTTC. Protein sequence: CASSLTGGLSYEQYF.

The V call is TRBV6-4, the J call TRBJ1-1; D gene uncertain. Germline V lookup: CDR1 MRHNA, CDR2 SNTAGT. Trimming took 6 bases from V and 3 from J, leaving 17 bases between them. CDR3 size: 15 residues. The CDR3 DNA reads as TGTGCCAGCAGGCAGACCTTTTTGCGGGACACTGAAGCTTTCTTT. This gives the protein CASRQTFLRDTEAFF.

The gene calls are TRBV5-1 and TRBJ2-1; 9 bases are a match to TRBD1. CDR3 size: 14 residues. CDR1 and CDR2 (germline): SGHRS, YFSETQ. The V gene end was trimmed by 7 bases and the J gene end by 4 bases; junction bases not matched to a gene: 6. The CDR3 nucleotides read TGCGCCAGCGGACAGGGGATGGAATACAATGAGCAGTTCTTC. This translates into CASGQGMEYNEQFF.

The CDR3 loop reads CASSKGGKGGSSYEQYF. Written as DNA, the CDR3 is TGTGCCAGCAGCAAAGGGGGTAAAGGGGGTTCATCCTACGAGCAGTACTTC. The chain couples TRBV21-1 to TRBJ2-7; the table gives TRBD1 as D, unverified against the DNA. TRBV21-1 counts as a pseudogene. The CDR3 sequence is 17 residues long.

V usage is TRBV19 and J usage is TRBJ1-5; the match to TRBD1 covers 10 bases. The CDR3 length is 16 residues. The junction had 17 bases not matched to a gene; V was cut back by 11 bases and J by 7 bases. Germline V lookup: CDR1 LNHDA, CDR2 SQIVND (reference sequence). CDR3 in amino acids: CASHIRRQGAGQPQHF. CDR3 DNA: TGTGCCTCCCATATCCGTAGACAGGGGGCTGGACAGCCCCAGCATTTT.

The chain recombines TRBV19 with TRBJ2-2, with TRBD2 matching 14 bases. CDR1 is LNHDA and CDR2 is SQIVND in the germline V gene (reference sequence). With 1 base clipped from V and 5 bases from J, the junction kept 6 bases outside the gene matches. The CDR3 is 18 amino acids. The CDR3 loop reads CASSIGLAGGPMTGELFF. The CDR3 DNA follows: TGTGCCAGTAGTATAGGACTAGCGGGAGGGCCGATGACCGGGGAGCTGTTTTTT.

The V gene is TRBV4-1, the J gene TRBJ2-3; 12 nucleotides match TRBD2. The CDR3 extends over 16 amino acids. Germline CDR1 is MGHRA and CDR2 is YSYEKL. V shed 2 bases, J shed 5 bases, and the junction held 5 bases outside the gene matches. The CDR3 DNA follows: TGCGCCAGCAGCCAACCACTAGCGGGGGGAAGAGATACGCAGTATTTT. Protein product: CASSQPLAGGRDTQYF.

The rearrangement links TRBV9 to TRBJ2-3; 7 bases are a match to TRBD2. With 0 bases clipped from V and 1 base from J, the junction kept 8 bases outside the gene matches. This CDR3 spans 17 amino acids. Germline V CDR1 and CDR2: SGDLS, YYNGEE. This chain's CDR3 is CASSVEPWAGGTDTQYF. The CDR3 DNA is TGTGCCAGCAGCGTAGAGCCCTGGGCGGGGGGCACAGATACGCAGTATTTT.

The V and J genes are TRBV6-6 and TRBJ2-3; D unresolved. In germline, CDR1 is MNHNY, CDR2 SVGAGI (reference sequence). The CDR3 extends over 13 amino acids. V was clipped by 4 bases and J by 2 bases, with 7 bases between them. Here the CDR3 DNA reads TGTGCCAGCAGTTTCGACACCACAGATACGCAGTATTTT. It translates to CASSFDTTDTQYF.

V gene TRBV5-1 combines with J gene TRBJ2-1, with 8 bases fitting TRBD2. CDR3 length: 16 amino acids. Trimming removed 1 base from V and 7 bases from J; junction bases left unmatched: 10. Per the germline V gene, CDR1 is SGHRS and CDR2 is YFSETQ. This CDR3 reads CASSLRSSREGNEQFF. The CDR3 region has the DNA TGCGCCAGCAGCTTGCGCTCTTCACGGGAGGGTAATGAGCAGTTCTTC.

The chain uses TRBV4-1 and TRBJ1-4; a weak D match, TRBD1 (5 bases). V was pared by 5 bases and J by 8 bases, with 27 bases between. This CDR3 contains 18 residues. Germline CDR1 reads MGHRA; CDR2 reads YSYEKL. CDR3 coding DNA: TGCGCCAGCAGCGTTATCGTTATAAAGGGTGGGGCGAAGGAAAAACTGTTTTTT. Translation gives CASSVIVIKGGAKEKLFF.

This clone was seen more than once but under ten times. The rearrangement uses TRBV6-1 and TRBJ1-5, with D possibly being TRBD1 (6 bases). V dropped 3 bases and J dropped 5 bases, with 8 bases sitting between them. Germline V gives CDR1 MNHNS, CDR2 SASEGT. CDR3 length: 13 residues. The DNA for the CDR3 is TGTGCCAGCAGTGATAACAGGGATCAGCCCCAGCATTTT. Its protein is CASSDNRDQPQHF.

This clone appeared a few times. The chain uses TRBV6-1 and TRBJ2-3; no clear D. This CDR3 region has 15 residues. Between the trimmed V and J ends, which lost 6 bases and 2 bases, there was a span of 15 bases. The germline V gene has CDR1 MNHNS and CDR2 SASEGT. Here the CDR3 DNA reads TGTGCCAGCAGAGAGATGGTTTATCCCACAGATACGCAGTATTTT. Protein product: CASREMVYPTDTQYF.

The chain combines TRBV5-4 with TRBJ2-7; 12 bases line up with TRBD2. Germline CDR1 SGHNT, CDR2 YYREEE (reference sequence). The CDR3 consists of 17 residues. Trimming at V came to 4 bases and at J to 6 bases, leaving 14 bases not matched to a gene. The CDR3 region is CASSPGTSGLFLSEQYF. The CDR3, as DNA: TGTGCCAGCAGCCCCGGGACTAGCGGGCTTTTCTTATCCGAGCAGTACTTC.

V and J are TRBV13 and TRBJ2-4; a weak D match, TRBD2 (6 bases). CDR1 and CDR2 (germline): PRHDT, FYEKMQ (reference sequence). The CDR3 spans 17 residues. V lost 1 base and J 0 bases, leaving 13 bases between the germline ends. CDR3 bases: TGTGCCAGCAGCTTAGTAGGAGGGACCCTAGCCAAAAACATTCAGTACTTC. This encodes CASSLVGGTLAKNIQYF.

The CDR3 nucleotides read TGCGCCAGCAGCTTGGAGGCAGGGGTATCCTACGAGCAGTACTTC. Protein: CASSLEAGVSYEQYF. V and J are TRBV5-1 and TRBJ2-7; D might be TRBD1 (6 bases). Germline V gene data show CDR1 as SGHRS and CDR2 as YFSETQ. V lost 0 bases and J 1 base, leaving 11 bases between the germline ends. The CDR3 contains 15 residues.

The V gene is TRBV4-2, the J gene TRBJ2-6, with TRBD2 matching 7 bases. CDR3 length: 19 amino acids. J gave up 0 bases and V 1 base, and 9 bases lay outside the gene matches. Germline-derived CDR1 and CDR2 are LGHNA and YNFKEQ. The CDR3 DNA reads as TGTGCCAGCAGCCAAGCGGGGGGACTAACCTTCTCTGGGGCCAACGTCCTGACTTTC. Translated, it gives CASSQAGGLTFSGANVLTF.

The gene calls are TRBV19 and TRBJ1-6, with TRBD1 matching over 9 bases. This CDR3 region has 15 residues. The germline gives CDR1 LNHDA, CDR2 SQIVND (reference sequence). V lost 1 base to trimming and J lost 10 bases; unmatched junction nucleotides: 5. CDR3: CASSIGTGVRSPLHF. CDR3 nucleotide sequence: TGTGCCAGTAGTATAGGGACAGGGGTTCGCTCACCCCTCCACTTT.

V is TRBV6-1 and J is TRBJ2-1; 12 bases align to TRBD2. Germline values: CDR1 MNHNS, CDR2 SASEGT. The CDR3 spans 15 residues. V gave up 2 bases and J gave up 9 bases; unmatched junction bases: 5. The CDR3 reads CASSELAGGPGEQFF. The CDR3 DNA reads as TGTGCCAGCAGTGAACTAGCGGGGGGGCCGGGTGAGCAGTTCTTC.

The chain links TRBV11-1 to TRBJ2-7; 9 nucleotides align to TRBD1. Germline V CDR1 and CDR2: SGHAT, FQDESV (reference sequence). V lost 5 bases to trimming and J lost 3 bases; unmatched junction nucleotides: 8. This CDR3 contains 15 residues. The CDR3 DNA reads TGTGCCAGCAGCGAAGGGACAGGGAATTACTACGAGCAGTACTTC. Translating gives CASSEGTGNYYEQYF. The entire variable domain, with the rest obtained from reference TRBV11-1 and TRBJ2-7, is as follows: EAEVAQSPRYKITEKSQAVAFWCDPISGHATLYWYRQILGQGPELLVQFQDESVVDDSQLPKDRFSAERLKGVDSTLKIQPAELGDSAMYLCASSEGTGNYYEQYFGPGTRLTVT.